The 21 T cell receptor beta chains below were found in one sample sequenced in a study of Ad26.COV2.S vaccination and SARS-CoV-2 variants. Method: immunoSEQ multiplex PCR; TCRdb's copy keeps in-frame clones and lacks some. The sample contains approximately 350,000 clones, around four fifths of which appear only once. Treatment meaning: roughly 19 received Ad26.COV2.S at low or high dose, single or two shots; 5 received placebo; per-sample allocation not given. Sample collection was performed on day 63 after the first vaccine or placebo injection. Here the sequenced sample was peripheral blood, taken in a trial of Ad26.COV2.S vaccine versus placebo. These receptor sequences come from a person between 18 and 65 years old who received the Ad26.COV2.S COVID-19 vaccine or a placebo.

The gene calls are TRBV4-3 and TRBJ1-2; TRBD1 matches 7 bases. The trim removed 2 bases at V and 13 bases at J, leaving 7 bases unmatched. CDR1 LGHNA and CDR2 YSLEER come from the germline V gene. The length of the CDR3 is 12 residues. The CDR3 nucleotides read TGCGCCAGCAGCCAATCAGACAGGGCCGCCACCTTC. Amino acids: CASSQSDRAATF.

The chain combines TRBV2 with TRBJ1-1, with D possibly being TRBD1 (5 bases). Germline CDR1 reads SNHLY; CDR2 reads FYNNEI. The CDR3 has 13 amino acids. Between the trimmed V and J ends, which lost 7 bases and 2 bases, there was a span of 11 bases. This CDR3 is CASIRRDNTEAFF. In nucleotides, the CDR3 is TGTGCCAGCATCCGCAGGGACAACACTGAAGCTTTCTTT.

This clone was found a few times. The genes are TRBV2 and TRBJ1-6; D unclear. Germline-derived CDR1 and CDR2 are SNHLY and FYNNEI. Trimming shortened V by 11 bases and J by 7 bases, and 15 bases separated the two germline ends. The length of the CDR3 is 13 residues. CDR3 bases: TGTGCCTCCTACTACCTCTCCAATTCACCCCTCCACTTT. It codes for CASYYLSNSPLHF.

V gene TRBV6-2 or TRBV6-3 combines with J gene TRBJ1-1; no definite D call. Germline-derived CDR1 and CDR2 are MNHEY and SVGEGT. The CDR3 contains 15 residues. V was clipped by 2 bases and J by 5 bases, with 15 bases between them. CDR3 residues: CASSYTSLGITEAFF. The CDR3 DNA reads as TGTGCCAGCAGTTACACTTCTCTGGGGATAACTGAAGCTTTCTTT.

The chain is built from TRBV13 and TRBJ1-1; the match to TRBD1 covers 12 bases. V trimming: 1 base; J trimming: 7 bases; junction bases outside the gene matches: 4. This CDR3 comprises 15 residues. Germline-derived CDR1 and CDR2 are PRHDT and FYEKMQ (reference sequence). The CDR3 reads CASSLEGQGAVEAFF. The CDR3 DNA follows: TGTGCCAGCAGCTTAGAGGGACAGGGGGCGGTTGAAGCTTTCTTT.

The rearrangement links TRBV30 to TRBJ2-7, with 7 bases lining up with TRBD1. This CDR3 contains 14 residues. Germline-derived CDR1 and CDR2 are GTSNPN and SVGIG (reference sequence). The junction had 7 bases not matched to a gene; V was cut back by 3 bases and J by 2 bases. The CDR3 loop reads CAWRRAGGPYEQYF. The CDR3 DNA reads TGTGCCTGGAGGCGGGCAGGGGGTCCCTACGAGCAGTACTTC. Combining the CDR3 with reference TRBV30 and TRBJ2-7 gives the whole variable domain SQTIHQWPATLVQPVGSPLSLECTVEGTSNPNLYWYRQAAGRGLQLLFYSVGIGQISSEVPQNLSASRPQDRQFILSSKKLLLSDSGFYLCAWRRAGGPYEQYFGPGTRLTVT.

The chain combines TRBV6-5 with TRBJ2-7; TRBD2 is a possible D gene (5 bases). V shed 7 bases and J shed 0 bases, with 13 bases lying between them. CDR1 is MNHEY and CDR2 is SVGAGI in the germline V gene. The CDR3 spans 14 residues. The CDR3 region is CASTKRRPSYEQYF. CDR3 bases: TGTGCCAGCACCAAGAGGAGGCCCTCCTACGAGCAGTACTTC.

Only a few counts were recorded for this clone. The chain combines TRBV7-2 with TRBJ1-6; TRBD1 aligns across 7 bases. Germline CDR1 SGHTA, CDR2 FQGNSA. The CDR3 length is 13 residues. V lost 4 bases and J lost 10; bases outside the gene matches: 4. The CDR3 DNA follows: TGTGCCAGCAGCTCTGGACAGGCGTCACCCCTCCACTTT. It translates to CASSSGQASPLHF.

This sequence joins TRBV27 and TRBJ1-5; D may be TRBD1 (5 bases). The germline V gene encodes CDR1 MNHEY and CDR2 SMNVEV (reference sequence). V shed 2 bases and J shed 7 bases, with 12 bases lying between them. The CDR3 runs to 14 residues. This CDR3 reads CASSLGGPLQPQHF. CDR3 bases: TGTGCCAGCAGTTTAGGGGGTCCCCTACAGCCCCAGCATTTT.

The rearrangement joins TRBV11-1 to TRBJ1-6; TRBD1 matches at 7 bases. CDR1 SGHAT and CDR2 FQDESV come from the germline V gene (reference sequence). V dropped 1 base and J dropped 9; count of bases not matched to a gene: 6. This CDR3 is 15 amino acids long. This chain's CDR3 is CASSLGAGGRSPLHF. DNA for the CDR3: TGTGCCAGCAGCTTAGGGGCAGGGGGTCGTTCACCCCTCCACTTT.

This chain connects TRBV13 to TRBJ2-7, with D possibly being TRBD2 (6 bases). The CDR3 covers 15 residues. Trimming cost V 5 bases and J 6 bases, with 20 bases left between them. Germline V gene sequence: CDR1 PRHDT, CDR2 FYEKMQ (reference sequence). This CDR3 is CASSPPEGRTLEQYF. The DNA of the CDR3 is TGTGCCAGCAGCCCCCCGGAGGGGAGGACTCTCGAGCAGTACTTC.

CDR3 protein: CASSERAGPNYGYTF. In DNA form, the CDR3 reads TGTGCCAGCAGCGAAAGAGCAGGCCCAAACTATGGCTACACCTTC. The V and J genes are TRBV9 and TRBJ1-2; D gene ambiguous. The germline V gene has CDR1 SGDLS and CDR2 YYNGEE. V dropped 3 bases and J dropped 2 bases, with 14 bases sitting between them. This CDR3 comprises 15 residues.

The chain carries TRBV9 and TRBJ2-1; D call uncertain. This CDR3 is built from 20 residues. Between the trimmed V and J ends, which lost 2 bases and 4 bases, there was a span of 28 bases. The germline V gene encodes CDR1 SGDLS and CDR2 YYNGEE. CDR3 coding DNA: TGTGCCAGCAGCGTCGGTACCCCTACCAGGCGGCCAAGGATGTACAATGAGCAGTTCTTC. Protein product: CASSVGTPTRRPRMYNEQFF.

The CDR3 DNA sequence: TGTGCCAGCATGACAGCCGATTCCATGAACACTGAAGCTTTCTTT. Translated, it gives CASMTADSMNTEAFF. The chain employs TRBV11-2 and TRBJ1-1; possible D gene TRBD1, 5 bases. V gave up 7 bases and J gave up 0 bases, with 15 bases separating them. The germline CDR1 and CDR2 sequences are SGHAT and FQNNGV. CDR3 length equals 15 residues.

The V and J genes are TRBV2 and TRBJ1-4; D call uncertain. The V gene lost 11 bases and the J gene lost 4 bases, with 20 bases spanning the gap. The CDR3 spans 15 residues. Germline V CDR1 and CDR2: SNHLY, FYNNEI. Here the CDR3 DNA reads TGTGCCTCCCTCCCGTTAGGAGCGAGTAATGAAAAACTGTTTTTT. It yields the protein CASLPLGASNEKLFF.

A note on this clone: A read error may account for a junction end that differs from germline. The V call is TRBV5-5, the J call TRBJ2-1; D gene uncertain. Looked up from germline, CDR1 is SGHKS and CDR2 is YYEKEE (reference sequence). The length of the CDR3 is 11 residues. CDR3: CASSSNNEQFF. As DNA, the CDR3 is TGTGCCAGCAGCTCCAACAATGAGCAGTTCTTC. The full variable domain, rest sourced from reference TRBV5-5 and TRBJ2-1, is DAGVTQSPTHLIKTRGQQVTLRCSPISGHKSVSWYQQVLGQGPQFIFQYYEKEERGRGNFPDRFSARQFPNYSSELNVNALLLGDSALYLCASSSNNEQFFGPGTRLTVL.

V and J are TRBV5-1 and TRBJ2-5; tentative D call: TRBD2 (6 bases). The V and J ends lost 4 bases and 2 bases respectively, with 9 bases between them. This CDR3 region has 13 residues. Per the germline V gene, CDR1 is SGHRS and CDR2 is YFSETQ. CDR3 protein: CASSRGSQETQYF. Here the CDR3 DNA reads TGCGCCAGCAGCCGGGGGTCTCAAGAGACCCAGTACTTC.

The chain links TRBV20-1 to TRBJ1-2; D uncertain. The V end lost 3 bases, the J end lost 8 bases, and 10 bases lay between the germline ends. CDR1 is DFQATT, CDR2 SNEGSKA, per germline (reference sequence). CDR3 length equals 11 residues. CDR3 in amino acids: CSASELGGYTF. The DNA of the CDR3 is TGCAGTGCTAGTGAACTAGGAGGCTACACCTTC.

The V gene is TRBV5-1, the J gene TRBJ1-5; 10 nucleotides match TRBD1. From germline, CDR1 is SGHRS and CDR2 YFSETQ. V gave up 4 bases and J gave up 1 base; unmatched junction bases: 2. CDR3 length: 15 amino acids. The CDR3 DNA follows: TGCGCCAGCAGCGCGGGACAGGGGAGCAATCAGCCCCAGCATTTT. Translated: CASSAGQGSNQPQHF.

This chain connects TRBV2 to TRBJ2-5; D uncertain. This CDR3 contains 12 residues. Trimming took off 5 bases at V and 2 bases at J, with 6 bases between the two ends. CDR1 SNHLY and CDR2 FYNNEI come from the germline V gene. CDR3 DNA sequence: TGTGCCAGCAGTAACCTACAAGAGACCCAGTACTTC. Amino acids: CASSNLQETQYF.

J is TRBJ1-4 and V is TRBV7-2; perhaps TRBD1 as D (6 bases). Trimming removed 5 bases from V and 7 bases from J, with 17 bases in between. Germline CDR1 is SGHTA and CDR2 is FQGNSA. The CDR3 extends over 15 amino acids. The CDR3: CASSLGGGVSEKLFF. CDR3 coding DNA: TGTGCCAGCAGCCTGGGGGGGGGCGTAAGTGAAAAACTGTTTTTT.